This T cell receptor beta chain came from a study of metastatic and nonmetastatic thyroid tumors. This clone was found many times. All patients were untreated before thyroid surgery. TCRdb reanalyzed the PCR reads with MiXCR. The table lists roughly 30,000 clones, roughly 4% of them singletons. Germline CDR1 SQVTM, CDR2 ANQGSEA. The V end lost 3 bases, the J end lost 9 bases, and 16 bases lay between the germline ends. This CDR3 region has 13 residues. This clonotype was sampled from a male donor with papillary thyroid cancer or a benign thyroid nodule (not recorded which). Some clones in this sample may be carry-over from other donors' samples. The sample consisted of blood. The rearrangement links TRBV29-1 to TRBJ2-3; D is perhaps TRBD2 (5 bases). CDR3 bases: TGCAGCGTTGAGGTGGACTCCCGTTTAACGCAGTATTTT. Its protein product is CSVEVDSRLTQYF.